The clone carrying this T cell receptor beta chain was detected only once. Its antigen is unknown. The identical CDR3 is also encoded by other nucleotide sequences in the sample. The CDR3 is 15 residues long. CDR1 is SEHNR, CDR2 FQNEAQ, per germline (reference sequence). The V gene end was trimmed by 5 bases and the J gene end by 2 bases; junction bases not matched to a gene: 4. This record belongs to a study of shared clonotypes between healthy human individuals. Study background: Aged between 18 and 49, the donors were a couple of women and three men. Regarding the study as a whole: What rarefaction showed was incomplete sorted-subset sequencing despite large depth.

CD45RO negativity and positive selection for CCR7 defined naive CD8 cells, a population that excluded terminally differentiated effector memory CD45RA+ cells. In the sorted-subset replicate PCRs, 200 ng DNA, 25,000 to 35,000 T cell genomes, was used. Profiled with immunoSEQ multiplex PCR; TCRdb holds only in-frame clones, not every one. The top ten clones hold approximately 0.3% of a sample with about 580,000 clones, 98% of them seen once. The rearrangement joins TRBV7-9 to TRBJ2-7, with 12 bases lining up with TRBD2. Specimen: naive CD8+ T cells sorted from blood. The TCR originated in a man in his thirties or forties in good health. This CDR3 reads CASSPRTSGTYEQYF. The CDR3 bases are TGTGCCAGCAGCCCCCGGACTAGCGGGACCTACGAGCAGTACTTC.